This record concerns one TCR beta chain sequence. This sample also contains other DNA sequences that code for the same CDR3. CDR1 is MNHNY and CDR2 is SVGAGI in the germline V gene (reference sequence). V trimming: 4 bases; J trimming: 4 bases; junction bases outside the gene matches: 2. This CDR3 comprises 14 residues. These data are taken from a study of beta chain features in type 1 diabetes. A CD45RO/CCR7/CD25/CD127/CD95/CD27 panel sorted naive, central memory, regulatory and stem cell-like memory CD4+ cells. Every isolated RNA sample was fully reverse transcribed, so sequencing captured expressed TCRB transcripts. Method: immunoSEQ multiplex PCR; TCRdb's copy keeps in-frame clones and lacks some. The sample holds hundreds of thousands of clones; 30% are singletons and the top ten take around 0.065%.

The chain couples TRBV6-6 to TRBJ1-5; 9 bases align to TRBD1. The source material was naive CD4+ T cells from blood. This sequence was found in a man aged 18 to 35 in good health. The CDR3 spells CASSLGQGNQPQHF. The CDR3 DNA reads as TGTGCCAGCAGTTTAGGACAGGGGAATCAGCCCCAGCATTTT.